The 16 T cell receptor beta chains given below trace back to one sample, sequenced in a study of metastatic and nonmetastatic thyroid tumors. Via MiXCR, TCRdb re-called the PCR reads. The sample lists over 25,000 clones, 3.5% to 5% occurring once. All patients were treatment-naive before thyroid surgery. The sequenced material came from blood. Receptors were obtained from a female donor with papillary thyroid cancer or a benign thyroid nodule (not recorded which). Some clones in this sample may be carry-over from other donors' samples.

This clone was seen ten or more times. The V call is TRBV2, the J call TRBJ2-3; TRBD1 aligns across 7 bases. With V trimmed by 6 bases and J by 0 bases, 3 bases remained unmatched. Per the germline V gene, CDR1 is SNHLY and CDR2 is FYNNEI. The CDR3 length is 14 residues. The CDR3 loop reads CASSEDRSTDTQYF. CDR3 nucleotide sequence: TGTGCCAGCAGCGAGGACAGGAGCACAGATACGCAGTATTTT.

The chain links TRBV12-3 or TRBV12-4 to TRBJ1-1; D might be TRBD1 (6 bases). V was cut by 5 bases and J by 8 bases, with 15 bases left in between. The CDR3 runs 13 residues. The CDR3 coding sequence is TGTGCCAGCAGTCCCACTCTAGACAGGGAAGCTTTCTTT. Translation: CASSPTLDREAFF.

This clone appeared many times. V gene TRBV9 combines with J gene TRBJ2-1, with 9 bases lining up with TRBD2. Germline trimming cut 6 bases from V and 7 bases from J; bases unmatched to any gene: 11. CDR1 and CDR2 (germline): SGDLS, YYNGEE. The CDR3 sequence is 15 residues long. The DNA of the CDR3 is TGTGCCAGCACCCTTAACCCTAGCGGGACGAATGAGCAGTTCTTC. It yields the protein CASTLNPSGTNEQFF.

The table lists this clone with many counts. The chain carries TRBV4-1 and TRBJ1-6; 8 bases fit TRBD1. This CDR3 contains 17 residues. Germline CDR1 is MGHRA and CDR2 is YSYEKL. The junction had 4 bases not matched to a gene; V was cut back by 3 bases and J by 0 bases. CDR3 sequence: CASSQGQAFSYNSPLHF. Written as DNA, the CDR3 is TGCGCCAGCAGCCAGGGACAGGCTTTCTCCTATAATTCACCCCTCCACTTT.

Ten or more counts support this clone. The chain links TRBV19 to TRBJ1-1; 9 bases line up with TRBD1. Per germline, CDR1 LNHDA and CDR2 SQIVND (reference sequence). CDR3 length: 12 residues. Unmatched junction bases numbered 7, after V lost 7 bases and J lost 10 bases. The DNA of the CDR3 is TGTGCCAGTATGACAGGGGGGCCTAGAGCTTTCTTT. Its protein product is CASMTGGPRAFF.

This clone was recorded many times. The V call is TRBV12-5, the J call TRBJ2-7; tentative D call: TRBD1 (6 bases). V was cut by 0 bases and J by 3 bases, with 24 bases left in between. Germline CDR1 and CDR2: LGHNT and FRNRAP. The CDR3 sequence is 19 residues long. The CDR3 loop reads CASGLVLFGRGKNRYEQYF. The DNA for the CDR3 is TGTGCTAGTGGTTTGGTACTGTTCGGCAGGGGTAAAAACCGCTACGAGCAGTACTTC.

This clone was seen ten or more times. The chain couples TRBV29-1 to TRBJ1-1; 9 bases are shared with TRBD1. The ends lost 4 bases at V and 9 bases at J; junction bases unmatched: 6. CDR3 length equals 12 residues. Germline V gene data show CDR1 as SQVTM and CDR2 as ANQGSEA. The CDR3 loop reads CSVVRDREKAFF. The CDR3 DNA reads TGCAGCGTTGTCCGGGACAGGGAAAAAGCTTTCTTT.

Worth noting for this clone: Possible read error: a much larger clone is one base away. The sample carries other DNA sequences with the same CDR3. The chain has TRBV5-1 and TRBJ2-1; no firm D call. V was pared by 7 bases and J by 4 bases, with 18 bases between. The CDR3 is 15 residues long. Germline CDR1 and CDR2: SGHRS and YFSETQ. The chain's CDR3 is CASRRLTAEYNEQFF. As DNA, the CDR3 is TGCGCCAGCCGTCGACTGACTGCAGAATACAATGAGCAGTTCTTC. Based on the CDR3 plus reference TRBV5-1 and TRBJ2-1, the full variable domain is KAGVTQTPRYLIKTRGQQVTLSCSPISGHRSVSWYQQTPGQGLQFLFEYFSETQRNKGNFPGRFSGRQFSNSRSEMNVSTLELGDSALYLCASRRLTAEYNEQFFGPGTRLTVL.

This clone was recorded many times. The rearrangement joins TRBV15 to TRBJ1-1; tentatively, D is TRBD1 (6 bases). The V gene's germline CDR1 is LNHNV and CDR2 YYDKDF (reference sequence). V was shortened by 1 base and J by 7 bases, with 25 bases between the two germline ends. The CDR3 totals 18 residues. CDR3: CATSRGPLTGAMGVEAFF. The CDR3, as DNA: TGTGCCACCAGCAGAGGCCCTTTAACGGGGGCTATGGGGGTTGAAGCTTTCTTT.

This clone was seen a few times. The chain joins TRBV9 to TRBJ1-6, with D possibly matching TRBD1 (6 bases). V was clipped by 4 bases and J by 10 bases, with 18 bases between them. CDR3 size: 15 residues. The germline V gene has CDR1 SGDLS and CDR2 YYNGEE. CDR3 nucleotide sequence: TGTGCCAGCAGCATTTCTCAGGGGTGGGGATCACCCCTCCACTTT. Protein: CASSISQGWGSPLHF. The full variable domain, in which reference TRBV9 and TRBJ1-6 provide the parts outside the CDR3, is DSGVTQTPKHLITATGQRVTLRCSPRSGDLSVYWYQQSLDQGLQFLIQYYNGEERAKGNILERFSAQQFPDLHSELNLSSLELGDSALYFCASSISQGWGSPLHFGNGTRLTVT.

This clone ranks as medium-sized. The chain carries TRBV6-1 and TRBJ1-6; D is unclear. This CDR3 has 13 amino acids. From germline, CDR1 is MNHNS and CDR2 SASEGT. V lost 7 bases and J 5 bases, leaving 9 bases between the germline ends. As DNA, the CDR3 is TGTGCCAGCAAGGGCGTCAATAATTCACCCCTCCACTTT. Its protein is CASKGVNNSPLHF.

This clone turned up a few times. The chain recombines TRBV29-1 with TRBJ1-2; D ambiguous. The CDR3 covers 15 residues. V was cut by 1 base and J by 1 base, with 13 bases left in between. CDR1 is SQVTM and CDR2 is ANQGSEA in the germline V gene. In DNA form, the CDR3 reads TGCAGCGTTGAAGTTTTGGCAGGAGATAACTATGGCTACACCTTC. Encoded protein: CSVEVLAGDNYGYTF.

Comment on this clone: Other DNA variants within this sample encode the same CDR3. This chain joins TRBV20-1 and TRBJ2-2; D is unresolved. Looked up from germline, CDR1 is DFQATT and CDR2 is SNEGSKA (reference sequence). V was shortened by 0 bases and J by 5 bases, with 10 bases between the two germline ends. The CDR3 covers 14 residues. CDR3 sequence (DNA): TGCAGTGCTAGAGATATGATGGGTACCGGGGAGCTGTTTTTT. This gives the protein CSARDMMGTGELFF.

This clone was seen repeatedly, ten times or more. The rearrangement links TRBV19 to TRBJ2-7; TRBD1 matches at 8 bases. Germline V CDR1 and CDR2: LNHDA, SQIVND (reference sequence). The CDR3 sequence is 13 residues long. J gave up 2 bases and V 4 bases, and 1 base lay outside the gene matches. The CDR3 sequence: CASSTTGAYEQYF. CDR3 nucleotides: TGTGCCAGTAGTACGACAGGGGCCTACGAGCAGTACTTC.

This clone was found many times. V gene TRBV11-2 combines with J gene TRBJ1-2, with 8 nucleotides matching TRBD1. Germline assignment: CDR1 SGHAT and CDR2 FQNNGV. The CDR3 is 13 amino acids. Unmatched junction bases numbered 6, after V lost 6 bases and J lost 6 bases. CDR3 protein: CASRGTGSDGYTF. The CDR3, as DNA: TGTGCCAGCAGAGGGACAGGATCGGATGGCTACACCTTC.

This clone ranks as medium-sized. The rearrangement joins TRBV28 to TRBJ1-2, with D maybe TRBD1 (5 bases). Trimming cost V 3 bases and J 2 bases, with 10 bases left between them. The length of the CDR3 is 14 residues. Per the germline V gene, CDR1 is MDHEN and CDR2 is SYDVKM. The chain's CDR3 is CASSFSAGNYGYTF. CDR3 nucleotides: TGTGCCAGCAGTTTCTCGGCAGGGAACTATGGCTACACCTTC.